In this sample, the clone carrying this T cell receptor (beta chain) turned up a few times. Its antigen remains unknown. These data are taken from a study of T cells in Graves' hyperthyroidism and ophthalmopathy. Calling Graves' hyperthyroidism stable meant ophthalmopathy did not progress within 18 months. Using RNA transcripts as the source, TCR beta CDR3 regions were amplified. Carried out on the TCR CDR3, a first-round RT-PCR used the HTBI primer set. TCRdb re-called the multiplex PCR reads with MiXCR, one entry per CDR3 protein. The repertoire holds about 690,000 distinct CDR3 sequences, with approximately 15% as singletons. CDR1 is KGHSY, CDR2 FQNENV, per germline. The CDR3 has 12 amino acids. Trimming stripped 11 bases from V and 1 base from J, with 11 bases between. Regarding the study as a whole: Through a model of 13 V-J features, ophthalmopathy was separated from stable hyperthyroidism.

Specimen: blood. The TCR was taken from a man aged 50-59 years with Graves' hyperthyroidism. The gene calls are TRBV16 and TRBJ1-1; D is ambiguous. The CDR3 DNA reads as TGTGCCGGAAGCGTGGAGAACACTGAAGCTTTCTTT. This translates into CAGSVENTEAFF.